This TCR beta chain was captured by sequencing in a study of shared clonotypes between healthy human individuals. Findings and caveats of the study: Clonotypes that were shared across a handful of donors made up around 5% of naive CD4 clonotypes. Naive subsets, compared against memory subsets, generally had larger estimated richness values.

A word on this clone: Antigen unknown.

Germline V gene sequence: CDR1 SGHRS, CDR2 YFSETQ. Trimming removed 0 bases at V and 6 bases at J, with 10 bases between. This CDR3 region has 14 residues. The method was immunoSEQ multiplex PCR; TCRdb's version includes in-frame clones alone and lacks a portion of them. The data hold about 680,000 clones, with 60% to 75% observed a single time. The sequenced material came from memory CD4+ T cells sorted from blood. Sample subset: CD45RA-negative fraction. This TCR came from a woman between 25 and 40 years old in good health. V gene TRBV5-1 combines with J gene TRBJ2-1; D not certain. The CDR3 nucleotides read TGCGCCAGCAGCTTGGGGCAGCCCCTCAATGAGCAGTTCTTC. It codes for CASSLGQPLNEQFF.